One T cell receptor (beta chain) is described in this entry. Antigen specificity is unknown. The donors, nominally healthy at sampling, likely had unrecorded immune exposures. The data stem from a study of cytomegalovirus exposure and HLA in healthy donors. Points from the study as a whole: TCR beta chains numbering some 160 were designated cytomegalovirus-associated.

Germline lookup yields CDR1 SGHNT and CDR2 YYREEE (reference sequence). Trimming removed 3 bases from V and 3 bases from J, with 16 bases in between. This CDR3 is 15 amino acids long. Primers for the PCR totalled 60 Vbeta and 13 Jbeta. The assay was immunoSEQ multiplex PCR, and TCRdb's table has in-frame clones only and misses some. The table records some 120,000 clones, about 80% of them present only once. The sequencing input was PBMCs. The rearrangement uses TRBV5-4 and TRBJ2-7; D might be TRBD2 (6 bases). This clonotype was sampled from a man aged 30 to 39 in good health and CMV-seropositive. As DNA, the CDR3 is TGTGCCAGCAGCTCTACAGGACCGGGGGACTACGAGCAGTACTTC. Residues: CASSSTGPGDYEQYF.